This T cell receptor beta chain was captured in a study of early T cells in non-severe SARS-CoV-2 infection. Study summary: Investigators sequenced bulk RNA drawn from unsorted whole blood, and chains remained unpaired.

Unique molecular identifiers were affixed to single, distinct cDNA molecules. TCRdb independently ran MiXCR on the 5' RACE reads; one entry per CDR3 protein. There are approximately 90,000 distinct CDR3 sequences in the sample; approximately 12% occur only once, and under 4.5% lies in the top ten. This CDR3 has 14 amino acids. The germline V gene encodes CDR1 WNHNN and CDR2 SYGVQD (reference sequence). V shed 4 bases and J shed 6 bases, with 14 bases lying between them. This clonotype occurred many times. Its antigen is still unknown. Study-wide results and limits: The VDJdb matching leaned toward anti-spike CD8 responses and overlooked private and CD4 specificities.

This chain connects TRBV10-1 to TRBJ2-3; D is unresolved. The sample in question was whole blood, obtained at baseline. The sequence came from an adult who was a healthcare worker with PCR-confirmed SARS-CoV-2 infection or an uninfected control (not recorded which). In nucleotides, the CDR3 is TGCGCCAGCAGTGCAGTGACCCGGCCGGATACGCAGTATTTT. It specifies CASSAVTRPDTQYF.